Listed below are T cell receptor beta chains from one sample, sequenced in a study of blood T cell repertoires in COVID-19. The data were produced by immunoSEQ multiplex PCR, yet TCRdb's version contains in-frame clones alone and is incomplete. The data hold tens of thousands of clones, with 75% to 85% observed a single time. The sample comprised peripheral blood. The receptors originated from a human donor in a cohort sampled during active COVID-19. The CDR3 runs from the conserved cysteine through the conserved F or W.

V gene	J gene	CDR3 protein
TRBV12-3/TRBV12-4	TRBJ1-3	CATSSGNTIYF
TRBV25-1	TRBJ2-5	CASLPQGVITQYF
TRBV6-5	TRBJ1-6	CASSGLNSPLHF
TRBV6-5	TRBJ1-4	CASSYGQGKKLFF
TRBV29-1	TRBJ2-3	CSVETGTGTDTQYF
TRBV7-9	TRBJ2-1	CASSRSGGYNEQFF
TRBV5-5	TRBJ2-1	CASSNYRDSDEFF
TRBV10-3	TRBJ2-3	CAISLTGYRTDTQYF
TRBV6-2/TRBV6-3	TRBJ1-1	CASSLGQGRNSNTEAFF
TRBV7-6	TRBJ2-2	CASSLNERGASTGELFF
TRBV6-5	TRBJ1-1	CASTRAGTGAEAFF
TRBV12-5	TRBJ1-5	CASGSYSNQPQHF
TRBV20-1	TRBJ2-1	CSASPDNEQFF